The source of this T cell receptor (beta chain) is a study of T cell responses to AZD1222 COVID-19 vaccine (dated by TCRdb to about 2021). As for the study more broadly: AZD1222 recipients whose second dose came at about 4 weeks and those whose second dose came at about 12 weeks were combined into one group, since spike-specific TCR depth and breadth did not differ between the two schedules. Trial participants were enrolled by age into 18-55, 56-69 and 70-plus year subgroups, with roughly 150, 30 and 60 TCR-sequenced participants respectively. TCR sequencing was performed for 230 to 250 trial participants, of whom about 210 were given two doses of AZD1222 and roughly 25 were given two doses of MenACWY control vaccine. General study outcomes and caveats: After two AZD1222 doses, spike-specific TCR breadth and depth were significantly higher than at day 0 and than in MenACWY recipients. Epitopes outside the regions mutated in the B.1.351 and B.1.1.7 variants were reportedly recognized by nearly half of the unique spike-specific TCRs. No day 14 peak-response samples were available, so repertoires were characterized only after the peak T cell response. Conclusions about previously exposed vaccinees are limited because only six or seven AZD1222 recipients were SARS-CoV-2 seropositive at baseline. CD4 TCRs associated with the vaccine covered the entire spike protein, and the dominant responses were in regions 160-218 and 743-854. In the small 56-69-year group, the increase in depth fell short of significance, most likely because of low power. Most participants were white British and females outnumbered males, and the authors suggested that clonal diversity may have been underestimated.

Interpreted using the paper, the time point label stands for: baseline before first vaccination. Vaccinee samples were obtained from the UK trials COV001 and COV002, which included a single-blind randomized controlled phase 2/3 trial of AZD1222 (ChAdOx1 nCoV-19) in healthy adults. For TCRbeta chain sequencing, PBMC samples were collected from trial participants at day 0 and at day 28 after the second dose. With respect to this clone: The antigen it binds to is not known. Qualities for individual bases were not recorded, and no much larger clone is one base off.

The CDR3 regions of human TCRbeta chains were analyzed by immunosequencing. As for how the authors treated the data: Repertoire TCRs were matched against a reference library of SARS-CoV-2-specific TCRs generated with the MIRA antigen-specificity platform. Breadth was defined as the fraction of unique TCRs that were SARS-CoV-2-associated, and depth was defined as the fraction of total T cells that were SARS-CoV-2-associated. Using the MIRA data, each spike-specific TCR was mapped to the spike region that the TCR reacts to and placed in a CD4 or CD8 class. Log10-transformed breadth and depth values were compared by one-way ANOVA with Sidak's multiple comparisons tests. TCRdb limited this immuneACCESS table to in-frame rearrangements with V and J called. A share of clones is missing; checked studies link under half to unresolved V genes, and the rest is unexplained. V, J and clone size are taken as reported in that table, and D and trimming were inferred from the DNA itself. Counted in this sample were roughly 260,000 clones; just over 90% of them appeared once. Around 0.57% of the sample goes to the ten largest clones.

For CDR1 and CDR2, the germline V gene lists MRHNA and SNTAGT. V is trimmed back by 6 bases and J by 8 bases, and the junction contains 13 bases that no gene match accounts for. Spanning cysteine to phenylalanine, the CDR3 consists of 16 amino acids. Only the CDR3 portion is preserved as DNA: 48 bases, with reading frame beginning at the first base. This clonotype originated in an adult in good health. Sequenced material: peripheral blood, taken on day 0 of AZD1222 vaccination. Here the chain combines TRBV6-4 and TRBJ2-1; TRBD2 matches 10 bases in the middle. The CDR3 reads as follows: CASRAGTSANLDEQFF. The nucleotides are TGTGCCAGCAGAGCTGGGACTAGCGCGAACCTCGATGAGCAGTTCTTC.